The T cell receptor (beta chain) described here comes from a study of patients and donors after allogeneic stem cell transplantation. Judged by abundance, this clonotype is medium-sized. From the RT-PCR reads, TCRdb called clonotypes with MiXCR, one entry per CDR3 protein. The profile shows 3,000 or so distinct CDR3 sequences, under 7% of them singletons. The CDR3 consists of 16 residues. V was pared by 6 bases and J by 2 bases, with 21 bases between. Germline CDR1 reads DFQATT; CDR2 reads SNEGSKA (reference sequence). The specimen was blood, either unsorted or a sorted T cell fraction (not recorded which). This sequence joins TRBV20-1 and TRBJ2-3; D possibly corresponds to TRBD2 (6 bases). The receptor was isolated from a human donor who was either an allogeneic HSCT recipient or a stem cell or donor lymphocyte infusion donor (not recorded which). It is not recorded whose cells these are; they may come from a transplant donor. DNA of the CDR3: TGCAGTGCCCCCCCGGGGGACTCGAAAGCCACAGATACGCAGTATTTT. As protein: CSAPPGDSKATDTQYF.